This T cell receptor beta chain was sequenced for a study of OX40 agonist ivuxolimab in advanced cancers. The CDR3 totals 14 residues. V shed 5 bases, J shed 5 bases, and the junction held 6 bases outside the gene matches. Germline loops: CDR1 MNHNS, CDR2 SASEGT. Assay used: immunoSEQ multiplex PCR; TCRdb lists only in-frame clones, some missing. Here the sample spans 94,000 or so clones, approximately 80% being singletons. This receptor was identified in an adult with an advanced solid tumor such as melanoma, head and neck, liver or kidney cancer. The sequenced sample was CD4+ or CD8+ T cells sorted from blood, obtained in a trial of the OX40 agonist ivuxolimab. The J gene is TRBJ2-7, the V gene TRBV6-1; 10 nucleotides match TRBD2. The CDR3 loop reads CASSLAGATHEQYF. CDR3 DNA: TGTGCCAGCAGTCTAGCGGGAGCGACCCACGAGCAGTACTTC.